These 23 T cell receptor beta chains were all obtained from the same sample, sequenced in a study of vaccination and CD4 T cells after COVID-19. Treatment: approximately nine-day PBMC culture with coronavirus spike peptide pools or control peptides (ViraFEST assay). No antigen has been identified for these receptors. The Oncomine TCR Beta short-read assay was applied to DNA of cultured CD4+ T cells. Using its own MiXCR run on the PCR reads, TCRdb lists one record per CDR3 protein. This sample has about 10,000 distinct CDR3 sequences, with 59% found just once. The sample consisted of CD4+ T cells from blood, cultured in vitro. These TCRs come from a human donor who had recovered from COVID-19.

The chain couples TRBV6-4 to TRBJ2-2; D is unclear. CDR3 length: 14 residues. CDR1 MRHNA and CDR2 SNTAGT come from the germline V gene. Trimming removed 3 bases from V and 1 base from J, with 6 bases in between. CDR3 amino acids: CASSEMVNTGELFF. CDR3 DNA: TGTGCCAGCAGTGAAATGGTGAACACCGGGGAGCTGTTTTTT.

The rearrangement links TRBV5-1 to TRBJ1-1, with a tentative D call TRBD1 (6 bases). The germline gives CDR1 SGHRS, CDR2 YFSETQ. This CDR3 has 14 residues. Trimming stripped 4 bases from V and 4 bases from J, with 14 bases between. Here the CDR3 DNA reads TGCGCCAGCAGCCCGAGGGGGGCCCGCACTGAAGCTTTCTTT. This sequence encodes CASSPRGARTEAFF.

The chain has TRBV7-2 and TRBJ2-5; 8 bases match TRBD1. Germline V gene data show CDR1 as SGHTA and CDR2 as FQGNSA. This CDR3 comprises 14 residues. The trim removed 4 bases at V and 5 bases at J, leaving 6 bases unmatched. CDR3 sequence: CASSSGQVFETQYF. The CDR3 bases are TGTGCCAGCAGCTCGGGACAGGTGTTCGAGACCCAGTACTTC.

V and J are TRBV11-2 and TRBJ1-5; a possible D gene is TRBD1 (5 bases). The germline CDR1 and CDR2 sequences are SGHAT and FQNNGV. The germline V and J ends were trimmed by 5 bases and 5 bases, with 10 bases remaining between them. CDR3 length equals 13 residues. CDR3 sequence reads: CASSGTGDQPQHF. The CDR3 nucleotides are TGTGCCAGCAGCGGGACCGGTGATCAGCCCCAGCATTTT. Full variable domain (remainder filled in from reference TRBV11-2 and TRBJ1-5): EAGVAQSPRYKIIEKRQSVAFWCNPISGHATLYWYQQILGQGPKLLIQFQNNGVVDDSQLPKDRFSAERLKGVDSTLKIQPAKLEDSAVYLCASSGTGDQPQHFGDGTRLSIL.

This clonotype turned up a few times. The CDR3 here is CASTAEDRVHNEQFF. CDR3 bases: TGTGCCAGCACCGCCGAGGACAGGGTGCACAATGAGCAGTTCTTC. The chain uses TRBV6-2 or TRBV6-3 and TRBJ2-1, with 8 bases lining up with TRBD1. This CDR3 region has 15 residues. The junction had 10 bases not matched to a gene; V was cut back by 7 bases and J by 5 bases. Germline CDR1 and CDR2: MNHEY and SVGEGT.

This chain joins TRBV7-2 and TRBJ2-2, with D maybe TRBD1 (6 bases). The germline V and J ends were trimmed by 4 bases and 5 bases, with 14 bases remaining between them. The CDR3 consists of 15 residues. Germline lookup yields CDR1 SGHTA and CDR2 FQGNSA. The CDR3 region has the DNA TGTGCCAGCAGCTCGCACAGGGCCAGAACCGGGGAGCTGTTTTTT. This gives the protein CASSSHRARTGELFF.

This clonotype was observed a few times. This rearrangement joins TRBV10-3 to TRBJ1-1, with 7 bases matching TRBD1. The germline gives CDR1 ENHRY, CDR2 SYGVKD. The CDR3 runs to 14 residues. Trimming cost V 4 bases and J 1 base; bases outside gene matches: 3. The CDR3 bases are TGTGCCATCAGTGGACAGGGCGAGAACACTGAAGCTTTCTTT. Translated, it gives CAISGQGENTEAFF.

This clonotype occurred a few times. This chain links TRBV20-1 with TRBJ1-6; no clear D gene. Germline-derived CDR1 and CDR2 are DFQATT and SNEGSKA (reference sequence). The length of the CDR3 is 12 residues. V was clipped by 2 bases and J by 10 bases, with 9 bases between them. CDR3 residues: CSARSIGSPLHF. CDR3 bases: TGCAGTGCTAGATCCATTGGGTCACCCCTCCACTTT.

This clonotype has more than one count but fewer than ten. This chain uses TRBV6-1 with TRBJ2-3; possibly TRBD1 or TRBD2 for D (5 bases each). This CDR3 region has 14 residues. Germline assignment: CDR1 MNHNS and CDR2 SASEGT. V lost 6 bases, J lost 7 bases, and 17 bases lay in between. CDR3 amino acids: CASRAGTGGNTQYF. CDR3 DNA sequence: TGTGCCAGCAGGGCCGGGACGGGCGGAAATACGCAGTATTTT.

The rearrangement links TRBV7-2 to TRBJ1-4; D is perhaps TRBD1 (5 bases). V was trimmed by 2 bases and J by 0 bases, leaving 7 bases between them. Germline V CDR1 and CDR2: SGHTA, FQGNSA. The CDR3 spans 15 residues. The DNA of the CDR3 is TGTGCCAGCAGCTTATCAGGGACAACTAATGAAAAACTGTTTTTT. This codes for CASSLSGTTNEKLFF.

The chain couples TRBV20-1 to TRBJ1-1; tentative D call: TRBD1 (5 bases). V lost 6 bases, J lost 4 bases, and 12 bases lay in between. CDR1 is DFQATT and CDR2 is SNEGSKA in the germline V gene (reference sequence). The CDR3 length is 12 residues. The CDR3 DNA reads TGCAGTGCCACGGGGAGGGGCACTGAAGCTTTCTTT. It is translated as CSATGRGTEAFF.

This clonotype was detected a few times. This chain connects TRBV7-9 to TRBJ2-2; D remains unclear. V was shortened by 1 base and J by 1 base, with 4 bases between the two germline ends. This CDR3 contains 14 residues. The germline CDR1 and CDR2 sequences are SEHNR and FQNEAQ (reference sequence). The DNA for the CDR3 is TGTGCCAGCAGCTTAGTTGGGAACACCGGGGAGCTGTTTTTT. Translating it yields CASSLVGNTGELFF.

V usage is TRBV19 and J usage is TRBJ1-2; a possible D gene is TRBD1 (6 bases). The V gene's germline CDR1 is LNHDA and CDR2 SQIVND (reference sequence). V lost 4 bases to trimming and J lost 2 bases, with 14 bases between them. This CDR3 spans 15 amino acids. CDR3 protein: CASSRDFGQNYGYTF. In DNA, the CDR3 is TGTGCCAGTAGTAGAGACTTCGGACAGAACTATGGCTACACCTTC.

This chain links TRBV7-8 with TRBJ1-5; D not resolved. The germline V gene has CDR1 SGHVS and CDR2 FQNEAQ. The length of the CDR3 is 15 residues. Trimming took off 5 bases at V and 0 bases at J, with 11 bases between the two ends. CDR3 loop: CASSPTGYSNQPQHF. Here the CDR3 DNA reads TGTGCCAGCAGCCCGACGGGATATAGCAATCAGCCCCAGCATTTT. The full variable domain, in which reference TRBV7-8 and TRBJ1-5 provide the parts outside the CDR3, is GAGVSQSPRYKVAKRGQDVALRCDPISGHVSLFWYQQALGQGPEFLTYFQNEAQLDKSGLPSDRFFAERPEGSVSTLKIQRTQQEDSAVYLCASSPTGYSNQPQHFGDGTRLSIL.

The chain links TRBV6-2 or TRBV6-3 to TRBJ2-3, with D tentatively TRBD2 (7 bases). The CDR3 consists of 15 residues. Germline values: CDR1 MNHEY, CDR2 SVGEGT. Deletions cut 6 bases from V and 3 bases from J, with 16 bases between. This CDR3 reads CASRPWGGLTDTQYF. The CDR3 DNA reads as TGTGCCAGCAGACCGTGGGGGGGCCTTACAGATACGCAGTATTTT.

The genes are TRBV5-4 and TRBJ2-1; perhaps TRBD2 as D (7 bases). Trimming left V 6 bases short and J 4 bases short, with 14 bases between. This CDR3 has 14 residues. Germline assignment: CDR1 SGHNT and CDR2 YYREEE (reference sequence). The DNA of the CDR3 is TGTGCCAGCAATTCAGCGGGACAATACAATGAGCAGTTCTTC. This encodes CASNSAGQYNEQFF. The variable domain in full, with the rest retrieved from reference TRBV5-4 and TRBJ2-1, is ETGVTQSPTHLIKTRGQQVTLRCSSQSGHNTVSWYQQALGQGPQFIFQYYREEENGRGNFPPRFSGLQFPNYSSELNVNALELDDSALYLCASNSAGQYNEQFFGPGTRLTVL.

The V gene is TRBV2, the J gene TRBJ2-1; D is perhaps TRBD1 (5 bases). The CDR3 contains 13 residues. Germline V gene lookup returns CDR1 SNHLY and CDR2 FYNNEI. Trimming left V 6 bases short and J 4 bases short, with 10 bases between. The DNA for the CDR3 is TGTGCCAGCAGGAGGACATTGTACAATGAGCAGTTCTTC. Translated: CASRRTLYNEQFF. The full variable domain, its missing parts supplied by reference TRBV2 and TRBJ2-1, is EPEVTQTPSHQVTQMGQEVILRCVPISNHLYFYWYRQILGQKVEFLVSFYNNEISEKSEIFDDQFSVERPDGSNFTLKIRSTKLEDSAMYFCASRRTLYNEQFFGPGTRLTVL.

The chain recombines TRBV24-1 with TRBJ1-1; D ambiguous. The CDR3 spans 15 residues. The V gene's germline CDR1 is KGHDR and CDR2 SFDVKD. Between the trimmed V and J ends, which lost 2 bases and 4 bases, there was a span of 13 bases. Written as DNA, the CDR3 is TGTGCCACCAGTGATTCCCGTCCGGAGGGCACTGAAGCTTTCTTT. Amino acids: CATSDSRPEGTEAFF.

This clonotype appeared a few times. The chain's CDR3 is CASSKAGQDSNQPQHF. In nucleotides, the CDR3 is TGTGCCAGCAGCAAAGCTGGGCAAGATAGCAATCAGCCCCAGCATTTT. The V gene is TRBV21-1, the J gene TRBJ1-5. TRBV21-1 is a documented pseudogene. The CDR3 covers 16 residues.

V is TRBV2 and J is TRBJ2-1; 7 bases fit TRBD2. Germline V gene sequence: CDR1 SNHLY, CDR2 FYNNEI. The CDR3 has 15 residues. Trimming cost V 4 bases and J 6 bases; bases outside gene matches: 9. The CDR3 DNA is TGTGCCAGCAGTGCAGTGGGGGGGTGGATCAATGAGCAGTTCTTC. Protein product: CASSAVGGWINEQFF.

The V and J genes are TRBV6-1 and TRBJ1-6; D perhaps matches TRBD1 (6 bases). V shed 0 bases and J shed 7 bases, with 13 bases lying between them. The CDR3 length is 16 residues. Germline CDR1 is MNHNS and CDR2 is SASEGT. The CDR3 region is CASSEARTGRNSPLHF. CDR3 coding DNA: TGTGCCAGCAGTGAAGCGCGAACAGGGAGAAATTCACCCCTCCACTTT.

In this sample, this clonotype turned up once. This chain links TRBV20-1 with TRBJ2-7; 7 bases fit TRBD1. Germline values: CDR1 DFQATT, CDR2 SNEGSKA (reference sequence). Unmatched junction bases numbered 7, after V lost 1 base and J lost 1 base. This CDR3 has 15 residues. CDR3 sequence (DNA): TGCAGTGCTAGAGCACCCGGGACAGCATCCTACGAGCAGTACTTC. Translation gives CSARAPGTASYEQYF.

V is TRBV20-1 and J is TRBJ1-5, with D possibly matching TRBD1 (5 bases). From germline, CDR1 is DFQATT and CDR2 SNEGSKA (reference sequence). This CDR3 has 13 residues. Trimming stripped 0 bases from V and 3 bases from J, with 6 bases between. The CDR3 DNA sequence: TGCAGTGCTAGAGATGGGGCCAATCAGCCCCAGCATTTT. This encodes CSARDGANQPQHF.